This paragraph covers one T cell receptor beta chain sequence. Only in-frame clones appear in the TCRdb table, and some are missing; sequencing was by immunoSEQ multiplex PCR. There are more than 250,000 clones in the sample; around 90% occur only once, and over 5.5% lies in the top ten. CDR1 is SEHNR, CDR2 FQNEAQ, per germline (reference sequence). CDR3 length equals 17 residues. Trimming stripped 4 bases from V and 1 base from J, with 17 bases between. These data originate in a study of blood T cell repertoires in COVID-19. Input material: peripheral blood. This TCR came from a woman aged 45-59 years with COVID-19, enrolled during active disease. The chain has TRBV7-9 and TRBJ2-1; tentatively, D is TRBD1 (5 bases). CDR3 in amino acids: CASSSKLQGRSYNEQFF. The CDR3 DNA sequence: TGTGCCAGCAGCTCAAAGCTTCAGGGTCGGTCCTACAATGAGCAGTTCTTC.